This entry is about one T cell receptor beta chain. The data are from a study of PD-L1 blockade in urothelial cancer. Study at large: Atezolizumab 1,200 mg was given intravenously every 3 weeks, starting 2014. Blood analysis was done at 3 weeks (second dose) and 6 weeks after treatment began. The median number of T cells present in blood samples was roughly 130,000.

Using immunoSEQ multiplex PCR, the repertoire was profiled, and TCRdb retains in-frame clones only, with some absent. The table records fewer than 55,000 clones, almost 85% of them present only once. Samples spanned pretreatment and treatment, with 1 to 8 time points per patient. The V and J ends lost 0 bases and 9 bases, in that order; junction bases with no gene match: 7. The CDR3 is 15 amino acids. Germline values: CDR1 SGHDN, CDR2 FVKESK. The sample was PBMCs, taken around atezolizumab (anti-PD-L1) treatment. The chain links TRBV14 to TRBJ2-7; 11 positions agree with TRBD2. The TCR was taken from an older man with urothelial cancer. The CDR3, as DNA: TGTGCCAGCAGCCAAGATATAGCGGGAGGGCCTGGGCAGTACTTC. This gives the protein CASSQDIAGGPGQYF.